The next 31 T cell receptor beta chains were all read from a single sample in a study of OX40 agonist ivuxolimab in advanced cancers. Produced via immunoSEQ multiplex PCR; TCRdb's table is partial and in-frame only. The sample shows more than 9,500 clones, over 75% of them seen only once. The sequencing used CD4+ or CD8+ T cells sorted from blood, collected in a trial of the OX40 agonist ivuxolimab. Source of these receptors: an adult with an advanced solid tumor such as melanoma, head and neck, liver or kidney cancer.

The DNA of the CDR3 is TGTGCCAGCAGCCCCCGGACTAGCGGGAAACCCAATGAGCAGTTCTTC. This gives the protein CASSPRTSGKPNEQFF. The rearrangement uses TRBV13 and TRBJ2-1; 12 bases line up with TRBD2. V dropped 5 bases and J dropped 6; count of bases not matched to a gene: 8. Germline loops: CDR1 PRHDT, CDR2 FYEKMQ (reference sequence). This CDR3 is built from 16 residues.

V and J are TRBV11-3 and TRBJ2-3; TRBD2 matches at 15 bases. CDR3 length: 16 amino acids. Germline CDR1 reads SGHNT; CDR2 reads YENEEA. The ends lost 5 bases at V and 4 bases at J; junction bases unmatched: 4. This CDR3 is CASSPRTSGGADTQYF. As DNA, the CDR3 is TGTGCCAGCAGCCCGAGGACTAGCGGGGGGGCAGATACGCAGTATTTT.

The genes are TRBV10-3 and TRBJ2-3; 10 bases map to TRBD2. V gave up 0 bases and J gave up 6 bases; unmatched junction bases: 9. The CDR3 covers 17 residues. Germline CDR1 ENHRY, CDR2 SYGVKD. The CDR3 bases are TGTGCCATCAGTGAGTCTCGGCTAGCGGGGGTTCCCGATACGCAGTATTTT. Residues: CAISESRLAGVPDTQYF.

Remarks on this clone: A much bigger clone sits one base away, suggesting this may be a read error. The CDR3 reads CACSRNEQFF. CDR3 sequence (DNA): TGTGCCTGCAGCCGCAATGAGCAGTTCTTC. The chain has TRBV7-9 and TRBJ2-1, with D unresolved. The germline gives CDR1 SEHNR, CDR2 FQNEAQ (reference sequence). The CDR3 runs 10 residues.

This clone was counted a single time. The rearrangement joins TRBV6-1 to TRBJ2-3; TRBD2 agrees at 8 bases. Germline V CDR1 and CDR2: MNHNS, SASEGT. Trimming cost V 6 bases and J 2 bases; bases outside gene matches: 7. This CDR3 contains 15 residues. The CDR3 coding sequence is TGTGCCAGCAGGACCGGGACTAGTCACACAGATACGCAGTATTTT. As protein: CASRTGTSHTDTQYF.

Notes on this clone: Other DNA sequences within the sample encode an identical CDR3. J is TRBJ1-5 and V is TRBV5-1; no clear D. The germline CDR1 and CDR2 sequences are SGHRS and YFSETQ. This CDR3 comprises 13 residues. Trimming took 0 bases from V and 4 from J, leaving 5 bases between them. CDR3 DNA sequence: TGCGCCAGCAGCTTGGATGAAAATCAGCCCCAGCATTTT. Its translation is CASSLDENQPQHF. Supplemented by reference TRBV5-1 and TRBJ1-5, the full variable domain reads KAGVTQTPRYLIKTRGQQVTLSCSPISGHRSVSWYQQTPGQGLQFLFEYFSETQRNKGNFPGRFSGRQFSNSRSEMNVSTLELGDSALYLCASSLDENQPQHFGDGTRLSIL.

The chain combines TRBV9 with TRBJ1-1, with D possibly matching TRBD1 (5 bases). CDR1 SGDLS and CDR2 YYNGEE come from the germline V gene. This CDR3 region has 16 residues. V gave up 3 bases and J gave up 0 bases, with 15 bases separating them. CDR3 sequence reads: CASSAWGGGMNTEAFF. CDR3 nucleotide sequence: TGTGCCAGCAGCGCATGGGGGGGAGGTATGAACACTGAAGCTTTCTTT.

The chain combines TRBV5-1 with TRBJ2-3; 8 nucleotides line up with TRBD2. With V trimmed by 3 bases and J by 8 bases, 11 bases remained unmatched. The CDR3 is made up of 15 amino acids. The germline CDR1 and CDR2 sequences are SGHRS and YFSETQ. The CDR3 region is CASSSQRERWITQYF. The CDR3 nucleotides are TGCGCCAGCAGCTCACAGCGGGAGCGGTGGATTACGCAGTATTTT.

The chain carries TRBV6-5 and TRBJ2-2; D call uncertain. Trimming removed 9 bases at V and 9 bases at J, with 20 bases between. The germline V gene has CDR1 MNHEY and CDR2 SVGAGI. CDR3 size: 14 residues. CDR3: CASSGEEFSRELFF. The DNA of the CDR3 is TGTGCCAGTTCCGGAGAGGAGTTTAGCCGGGAGCTGTTTTTT.

V and J are TRBV2 and TRBJ2-1; tentatively, D is TRBD2 (6 bases). CDR3 length equals 13 residues. CDR1 and CDR2 from the germline V gene are SNHLY and FYNNEI. V lost 8 bases, J lost 5 bases, and 13 bases lay in between. DNA for the CDR3: TGTGCCAGCGGGCTAGCGACCCACAATGAGCAGTTCTTC. Encoded protein: CASGLATHNEQFF.

This chain uses TRBV5-4 with TRBJ2-1, with a weak D call TRBD2 (6 bases). The CDR3 loop spans 16 amino acids. Germline V gives CDR1 SGHNT, CDR2 YYREEE (reference sequence). Trimming pared 1 base from V and 4 bases from J, leaving 15 bases between. As DNA, the CDR3 is TGTGCCAGCAGCTTGAGTACTAGCACCCTTTACAATGAGCAGTTCTTC. This codes for CASSLSTSTLYNEQFF.

The chain has TRBV9 and TRBJ2-7; 10 bases are a match to TRBD2. V lost 2 bases, J lost 3 bases, and 17 bases stayed unmatched. The germline V gene encodes CDR1 SGDLS and CDR2 YYNGEE. The CDR3 runs 19 residues. In DNA form, the CDR3 reads TGTGCCAGCAGCGTTTCGACAGGGGTAGTAGCGGGAGGACTCTACGAGCAGTACTTC. Its translation: CASSVSTGVVAGGLYEQYF.

J is TRBJ1-4 and V is TRBV4-2, with D hard to call. Germline lookup yields CDR1 LGHNA and CDR2 YNFKEQ. This CDR3 is 14 amino acids long. V lost 0 bases, J lost 6 bases, and 8 bases lay in between. The chain's CDR3 is CASSQEQSDEKLFF. The CDR3 nucleotides are TGTGCCAGCAGCCAAGAGCAGTCGGATGAAAAACTGTTTTTT.

This clone has only a few counts. V gene TRBV6-1 combines with J gene TRBJ2-7; D call uncertain. The CDR3 spans 10 residues. The germline V gene has CDR1 MNHNS and CDR2 SASEGT. V dropped 7 bases and J dropped 2 bases, with 3 bases sitting between them. CDR3 sequence reads: CASNAYEQYF. The DNA of the CDR3 is TGTGCCAGCAACGCCTACGAGCAGTACTTC.

The chain combines TRBV6-6 with TRBJ2-7, with a possible D match to TRBD2 (6 bases). The ends were cut back, 4 bases at V and 2 bases at J, with 18 bases in the middle. Germline CDR1 reads MNHNY; CDR2 reads SVGAGI (reference sequence). The CDR3 extends over 16 amino acids. The CDR3: CASSFILSGPTYEQYF. The DNA for the CDR3 is TGTGCCAGCAGTTTTATTCTTAGCGGTCCTACCTACGAGCAGTACTTC.

The gene calls are TRBV7-8 and TRBJ2-1; D remains unclear. Trimming took 5 bases from V and 2 from J, leaving 4 bases between them. CDR3 length equals 12 residues. CDR1 SGHVS and CDR2 FQNEAQ come from the germline V gene. The DNA for the CDR3 is TGTGCCAGCAGCCTGGCCTACAATGAGCAGTTCTTC. Residues: CASSLAYNEQFF. Combining the CDR3 with reference TRBV7-8 and TRBJ2-1 gives the whole variable domain GAGVSQSPRYKVAKRGQDVALRCDPISGHVSLFWYQQALGQGPEFLTYFQNEAQLDKSGLPSDRFFAERPEGSVSTLKIQRTQQEDSAVYLCASSLAYNEQFFGPGTRLTVL.

The chain joins TRBV5-6 to TRBJ2-7, with D tentatively TRBD1 or TRBD2 (7 bases each). Germline CDR1 is SGHDT and CDR2 is YYEEEE. CDR3 length: 16 residues. Trimming left V 4 bases short and J 7 bases short, with 24 bases between. The CDR3 loop is CASSPGGDPNGCEQYF. DNA of the CDR3: TGTGCCAGCAGCCCAGGGGGGGACCCGAACGGGTGTGAGCAGTACTTC.

V gene TRBV4-1 combines with J gene TRBJ1-1; TRBD1 matches 8 bases. There are 14 residues in the CDR3. J gave up 7 bases and V 3 bases, and 7 bases lay outside the gene matches. Germline V CDR1 and CDR2: MGHRA, YSYEKL. This chain's CDR3 is CASSQSRGPSEAFF. CDR3 nucleotides: TGCGCCAGCAGCCAGAGCAGGGGGCCTAGTGAAGCTTTCTTT.

The chain has TRBV15 and TRBJ1-6; the match to TRBD1 covers 8 bases. The germline V gene has CDR1 LNHNV and CDR2 YYDKDF (reference sequence). The CDR3 extends over 17 amino acids. V dropped 4 bases and J dropped 4; count of bases not matched to a gene: 9. The CDR3 DNA sequence: TGTGCCACCAGCACCCTCGGACAGGGACTATATAATTCACCCCTCCACTTT. The encoded protein is CATSTLGQGLYNSPLHF.

The chain links TRBV29-1 to TRBJ2-5, with TRBD2 matching 9 bases. Germline CDR1 reads SQVTM; CDR2 reads ANQGSEA. V was clipped by 5 bases and J by 4 bases; unmatched bases: 11. This CDR3 region has 15 residues. This CDR3 is CSVNGREGRGETQYF. In DNA form, the CDR3 reads TGCAGCGTTAATGGGCGGGAGGGCCGTGGAGAGACCCAGTACTTC.

With respect to this clone: At one end, the junction sequence differs from germline, possibly due to a read error. V is TRBV5-6 and J is TRBJ2-5; D is ambiguous. There are 13 residues in the CDR3. Germline V gene sequence: CDR1 SGHDT, CDR2 YYEEEE. The CDR3 DNA is TGTGCCAGCAGCTTCCAACCCCAAGTGACCCAGTACTTC. Protein: CASSFQPQVTQYF.

In this sample, this clone turned up a few times. This sequence joins TRBV9 and TRBJ2-5, with a possible D match to TRBD2 (7 bases). The germline CDR1 and CDR2 sequences are SGDLS and YYNGEE. V lost 0 bases, J lost 7 bases, and 25 bases lay in between. CDR3 length: 18 amino acids. As DNA, the CDR3 is TGTGCCAGCAGCGTAGATGGGGGGGGCAGGGATTTCACTAGGACCCAGTACTTC. Translated, it gives CASSVDGGGRDFTRTQYF.

The J gene is TRBJ2-5, the V gene TRBV7-9, with 8 bases identical to TRBD2. Germline values: CDR1 SEHNR, CDR2 FQNEAQ (reference sequence). V lost 1 base and J lost 7; bases outside the gene matches: 5. There are 14 residues in the CDR3. For the CDR3, the DNA is TGTGCCAGCAGCTTAGTAGCCGGGAGGGGGACCCAGTACTTC. It encodes CASSLVAGRGTQYF.

This clone has more than one count but fewer than ten. V gene TRBV4-1 combines with J gene TRBJ2-7, with D unclear. This CDR3 spans 14 amino acids. CDR1 is MGHRA and CDR2 is YSYEKL in the germline V gene. The V end lost 1 base, the J end lost 1 base, and 8 bases lay between the germline ends. The CDR3 DNA reads TGCGCCAGCAGCCAAGGAGAGTTATCCTACGAGCAGTACTTC. Amino acids: CASSQGELSYEQYF.

This clone showed up just a few times. The V gene is TRBV29-1, the J gene TRBJ1-1; 7 nucleotides agree with TRBD1. Germline values: CDR1 SQVTM, CDR2 ANQGSEA. This CDR3 is 10 amino acids long. The junction had 4 bases not matched to a gene; V was cut back by 6 bases and J by 9 bases. The CDR3, as DNA: TGCAGCGTGACACAGGGGAAAGCTTTCTTT. Protein product: CSVTQGKAFF.

The rearrangement joins TRBV4-1 to TRBJ2-7; the match to TRBD1 covers 7 bases. CDR1 and CDR2 from the germline V gene are MGHRA and YSYEKL. The ends lost 0 bases at V and 7 bases at J; junction bases unmatched: 9. There are 15 residues in the CDR3. The CDR3 DNA follows: TGCGCCAGCAGCCAAGATCTGGGACAGCCTCAGGAGCAGTACTTC. Translation: CASSQDLGQPQEQYF.

This clone was detected only once. This chain links TRBV4-1 with TRBJ1-6; perhaps TRBD1 as D (5 bases). Germline loops: CDR1 MGHRA, CDR2 YSYEKL. Trimming cost V 1 base and J 7 bases, with 11 bases left between them. The CDR3 spans 15 residues. The CDR3 nucleotides are TGCGCCAGCAGCCAAGCACGACAGTCCAATTCACCCCTCCACTTT. This codes for CASSQARQSNSPLHF.

The J gene is TRBJ1-1, the V gene TRBV11-2, with 11 bases fitting TRBD1. This CDR3 contains 16 residues. V shed 5 bases, J shed 4 bases, and the junction held 9 bases outside the gene matches. Germline V lookup: CDR1 SGHAT, CDR2 FQNNGV. For the CDR3, the DNA is TGTGCCAGCAGCCGGACTGGACAGGGGGCGCCCACTGAAGCTTTCTTT. This codes for CASSRTGQGAPTEAFF.

The J gene is TRBJ2-3, the V gene TRBV7-9, with TRBD2 matching 11 bases. The V gene's germline CDR1 is SEHNR and CDR2 FQNEAQ (reference sequence). CDR3 size: 16 residues. The J segment lost 6 bases and the V segment lost 5 bases, leaving 10 bases of the junction unmatched. The CDR3 reads CASSPRLAGSVDTQYF. The CDR3, as DNA: TGTGCCAGCAGCCCGAGACTAGCGGGGAGCGTGGATACGCAGTATTTT.

The chain carries TRBV7-9 and TRBJ2-2, with TRBD1 matching over 7 bases. The V gene end was trimmed by 4 bases and the J gene end by 5 bases; junction bases not matched to a gene: 13. The CDR3 totals 17 residues. From germline, CDR1 is SEHNR and CDR2 FQNEAQ (reference sequence). The CDR3 DNA follows: TGTGCCAGCAGCTCCGATCCACAGGGGTCAGGGACCGGGGAGCTGTTTTTT. Protein sequence: CASSSDPQGSGTGELFF.

This CDR3 reads CASSEESGAGAFEETQYF. Written as DNA, the CDR3 is TGTGCCAGCAGTGAAGAATCGGGAGCGGGGGCATTCGAAGAGACCCAGTACTTC. The chain employs TRBV6-1 and TRBJ2-5, with 8 bases aligning to TRBD2. V trimming: 1 base; J trimming: 3 bases; junction bases outside the gene matches: 13. This CDR3 is built from 18 residues. Germline CDR1 reads MNHNS; CDR2 reads SASEGT.